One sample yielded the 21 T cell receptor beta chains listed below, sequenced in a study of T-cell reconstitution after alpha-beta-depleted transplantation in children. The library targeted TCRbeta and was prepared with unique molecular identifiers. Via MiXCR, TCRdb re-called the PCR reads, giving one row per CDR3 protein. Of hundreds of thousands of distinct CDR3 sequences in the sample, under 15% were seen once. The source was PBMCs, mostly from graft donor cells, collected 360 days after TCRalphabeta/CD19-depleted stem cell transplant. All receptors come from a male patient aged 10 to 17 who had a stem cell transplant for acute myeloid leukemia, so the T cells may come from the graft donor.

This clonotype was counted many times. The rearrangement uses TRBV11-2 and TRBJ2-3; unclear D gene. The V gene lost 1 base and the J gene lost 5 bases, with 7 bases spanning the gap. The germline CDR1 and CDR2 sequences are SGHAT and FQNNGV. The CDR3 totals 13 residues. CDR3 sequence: CASSLVGIDTQYF. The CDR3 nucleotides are TGTGCCAGCAGCTTAGTAGGGATAGATACGCAGTATTTT.

CDR3 DNA sequence: TGTGCCAGCAGTTACGCCCCAGCGAACACCGGGGAGCTGTTTTTT. Residues: CASSYAPANTGELFF. This chain uses TRBV6-5 with TRBJ2-2; D unresolved. V lost 2 bases, J lost 0 bases, and 7 bases lay in between. Germline CDR1 reads MNHEY; CDR2 reads SVGAGI. This CDR3 comprises 15 residues.

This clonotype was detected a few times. CDR3 amino acids: CSARRAGVGGELFF. As DNA, the CDR3 is TGCAGTGCTAGACGGGCCGGGGTAGGCGGGGAGCTGTTTTTT. The chain employs TRBV20-1 and TRBJ2-2, with TRBD2 as a possible D gene (5 bases). Germline-derived CDR1 and CDR2 are DFQATT and SNEGSKA (reference sequence). V dropped 2 bases and J dropped 7 bases, with 14 bases sitting between them. The CDR3 is made up of 14 amino acids.

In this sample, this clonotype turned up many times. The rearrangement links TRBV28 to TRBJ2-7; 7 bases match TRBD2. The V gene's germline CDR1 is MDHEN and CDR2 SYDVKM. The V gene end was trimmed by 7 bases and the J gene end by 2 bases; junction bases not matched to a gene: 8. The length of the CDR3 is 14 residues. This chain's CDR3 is CASTLPGGAYEQYF. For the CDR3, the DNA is TGTGCCAGCACTTTGCCGGGAGGAGCCTACGAGCAGTACTTC.

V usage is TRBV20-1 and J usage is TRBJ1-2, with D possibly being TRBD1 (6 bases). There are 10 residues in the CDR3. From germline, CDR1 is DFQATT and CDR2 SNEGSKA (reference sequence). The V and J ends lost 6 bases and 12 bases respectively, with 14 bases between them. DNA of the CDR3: TGCAGTGCCCTAACAGGGTTTCACACCTTC. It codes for CSALTGFHTF.

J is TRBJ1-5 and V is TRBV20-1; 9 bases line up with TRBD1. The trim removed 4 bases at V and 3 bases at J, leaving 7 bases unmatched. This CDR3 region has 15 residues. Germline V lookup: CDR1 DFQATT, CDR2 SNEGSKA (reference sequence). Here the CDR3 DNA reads TGCAGTGCTACGTCCCGGGACAGGGTCAATCAGCCCCAGCATTTT. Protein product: CSATSRDRVNQPQHF.

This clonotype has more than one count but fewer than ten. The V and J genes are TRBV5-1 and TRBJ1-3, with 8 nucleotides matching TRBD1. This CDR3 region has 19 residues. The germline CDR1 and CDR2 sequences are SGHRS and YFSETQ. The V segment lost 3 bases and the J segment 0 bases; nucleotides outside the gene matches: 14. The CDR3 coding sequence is TGCGCCAGCAGCTATATTCCGACAGGGGCAACCCCCTCTGGAAACACCATATATTTT. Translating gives CASSYIPTGATPSGNTIYF.

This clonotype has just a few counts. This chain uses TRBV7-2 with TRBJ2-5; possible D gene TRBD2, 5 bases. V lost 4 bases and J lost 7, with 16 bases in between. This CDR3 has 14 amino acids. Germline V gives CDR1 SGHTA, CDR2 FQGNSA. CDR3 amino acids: CASSSPLRGVTQYF. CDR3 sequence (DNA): TGTGCCAGCAGCTCCCCTCTTCGGGGTGTGACCCAGTACTTC. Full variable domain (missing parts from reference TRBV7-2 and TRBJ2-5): GAGVSQSPSNKVTEKGKDVELRCDPISGHTALYWYRQSLGQGLEFLIYFQGNSAPDKSGLPSDRFSAERTGGSVSTLTIQRTQQEDSAVYLCASSSPLRGVTQYFGPGTRLLVL.

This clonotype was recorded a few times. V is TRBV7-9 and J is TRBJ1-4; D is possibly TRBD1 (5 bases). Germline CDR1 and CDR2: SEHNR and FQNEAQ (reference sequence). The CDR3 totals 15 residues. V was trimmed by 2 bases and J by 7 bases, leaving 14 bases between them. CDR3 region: CASSLFRAAAEKLFF. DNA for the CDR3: TGTGCCAGCAGCTTATTCAGGGCAGCGGCTGAAAAACTGTTTTTT. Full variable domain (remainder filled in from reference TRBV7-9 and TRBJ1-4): DTGVSQNPRHKITKRGQNVTFRCDPISEHNRLYWYRQTLGQGPEFLTYFQNEAQLEKSRLLSDRFSAERPKGSFSTLEIQRTEQGDSAMYLCASSLFRAAAEKLFFGSGTQLSVL.

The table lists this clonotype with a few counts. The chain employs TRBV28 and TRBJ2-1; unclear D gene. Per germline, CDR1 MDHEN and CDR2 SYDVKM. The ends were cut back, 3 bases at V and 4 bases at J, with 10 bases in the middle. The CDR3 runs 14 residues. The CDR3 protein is CASSFLHVYNEQFF. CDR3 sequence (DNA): TGTGCCAGCAGTTTCCTCCATGTATACAATGAGCAGTTCTTC.

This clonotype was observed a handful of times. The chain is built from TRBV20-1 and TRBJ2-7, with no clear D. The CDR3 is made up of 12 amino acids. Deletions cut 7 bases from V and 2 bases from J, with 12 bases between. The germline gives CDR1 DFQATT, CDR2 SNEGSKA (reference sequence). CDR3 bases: TGCAGTGTTTTAGATAGGACCTACGAGCAGTACTTC. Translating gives CSVLDRTYEQYF.

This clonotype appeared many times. The CDR3 DNA reads as TGCAGCGTTGCGGGGCCTTCCTACGAGCAGTACTTC. This translates into CSVAGPSYEQYF. This chain joins TRBV29-1 and TRBJ2-7; D is possibly TRBD1 or TRBD2 (5 bases each). The V end lost 4 bases, the J end lost 1 base, and 8 bases lay between the germline ends. Germline values: CDR1 SQVTM, CDR2 ANQGSEA. The length of the CDR3 is 12 residues.

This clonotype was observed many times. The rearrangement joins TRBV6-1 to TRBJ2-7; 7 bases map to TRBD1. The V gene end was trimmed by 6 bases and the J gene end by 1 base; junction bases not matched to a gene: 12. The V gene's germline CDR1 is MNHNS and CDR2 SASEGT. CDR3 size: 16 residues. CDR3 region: CASRSAADRHSYEQYF. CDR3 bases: TGTGCCAGCAGGTCCGCCGCGGACAGGCATTCCTACGAGCAGTACTTC.

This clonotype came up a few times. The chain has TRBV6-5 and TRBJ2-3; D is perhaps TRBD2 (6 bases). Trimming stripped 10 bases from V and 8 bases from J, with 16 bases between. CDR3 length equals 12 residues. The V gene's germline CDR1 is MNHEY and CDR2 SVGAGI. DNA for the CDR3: TGTGCCACCCCAGGGATGGAGGGTACGCAGTATTTT. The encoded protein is CATPGMEGTQYF.

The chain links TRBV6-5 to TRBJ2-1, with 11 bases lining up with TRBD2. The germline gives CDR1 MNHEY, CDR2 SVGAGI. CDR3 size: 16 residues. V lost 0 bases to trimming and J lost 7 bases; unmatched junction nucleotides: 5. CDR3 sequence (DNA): TGTGCCAGCAGTTACTCCGGGACTAGCGGCTTTAATGAGCAGTTCTTC. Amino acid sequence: CASSYSGTSGFNEQFF.

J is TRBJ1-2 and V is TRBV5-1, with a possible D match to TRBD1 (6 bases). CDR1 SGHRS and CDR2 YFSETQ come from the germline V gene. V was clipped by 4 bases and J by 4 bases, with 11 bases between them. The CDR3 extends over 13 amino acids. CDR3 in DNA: TGCGCCAGCAGCCTCAACAGGGTCTATGGCTACACCTTC. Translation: CASSLNRVYGYTF.

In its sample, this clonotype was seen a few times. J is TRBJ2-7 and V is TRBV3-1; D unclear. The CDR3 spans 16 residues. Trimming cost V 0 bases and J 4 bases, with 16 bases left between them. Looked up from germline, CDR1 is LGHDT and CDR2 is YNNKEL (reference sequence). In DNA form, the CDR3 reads TGTGCCAGCAGCCAAGATCCAGTAGCCCCTAGATACGAGCAGTACTTC. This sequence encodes CASSQDPVAPRYEQYF.

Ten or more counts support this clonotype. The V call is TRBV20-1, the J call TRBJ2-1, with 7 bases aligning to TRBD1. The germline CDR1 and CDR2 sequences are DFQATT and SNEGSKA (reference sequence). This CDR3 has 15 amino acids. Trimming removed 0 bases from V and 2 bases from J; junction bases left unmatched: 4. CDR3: CSARDGQDPYNEQFF. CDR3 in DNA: TGCAGTGCTAGAGATGGACAGGACCCCTACAATGAGCAGTTCTTC.

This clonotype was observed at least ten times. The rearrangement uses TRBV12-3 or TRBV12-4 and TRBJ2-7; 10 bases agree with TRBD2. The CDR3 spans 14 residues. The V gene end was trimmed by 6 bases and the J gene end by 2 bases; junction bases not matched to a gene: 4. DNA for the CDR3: TGTGCCAGCAGCTTGCTAGCGGGGGCCTACGAGCAGTACTTC. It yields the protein CASSLLAGAYEQYF.

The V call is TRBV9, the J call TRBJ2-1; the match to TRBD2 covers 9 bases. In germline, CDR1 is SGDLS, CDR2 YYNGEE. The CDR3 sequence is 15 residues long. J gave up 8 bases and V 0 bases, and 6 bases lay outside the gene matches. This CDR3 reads CASSVAGTSLHEQFF. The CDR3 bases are TGTGCCAGCAGCGTAGCTGGGACTAGCCTCCATGAGCAGTTCTTC.

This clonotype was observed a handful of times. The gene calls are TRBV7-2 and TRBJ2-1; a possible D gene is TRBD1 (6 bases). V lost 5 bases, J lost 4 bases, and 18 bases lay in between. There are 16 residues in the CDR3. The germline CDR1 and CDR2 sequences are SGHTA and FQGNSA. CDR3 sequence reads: CASSPGVGRGYNEQFF. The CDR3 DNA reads TGTGCCAGCAGCCCCGGAGTCGGCAGGGGATACAATGAGCAGTTCTTC.